These 4 T cell receptor beta chains share one sample of origin, sequenced in a study of Graves' ophthalmopathy and Graves' hyperthyroidism. The authors amplified TCR beta CDR3 regions from RNA transcripts. Amplification began with first-round RT-PCR using HTBI primers, then second-round multiplex PCR was performed. TCRdb ran MiXCR on the multiplex PCR reads and lists one entry per CDR3 protein. The data hold about 370,000 distinct CDR3 sequences, with approximately 20% observed a single time. Sequenced input: peripheral blood. The receptors here all came from a woman aged 18-35 years with Graves' ophthalmopathy.

This clonotype was recorded many times. The gene calls are TRBV12-3 or TRBV12-4 and TRBJ2-5, with TRBD1 matching 8 bases. The V and J ends lost 3 bases and 3 bases, in that order; junction bases with no gene match: 3. The CDR3 totals 14 residues. The CDR3 reads CASSFATGEETQYF. The DNA of the CDR3 is TGTGCCAGCAGTTTCGCGACAGGGGAAGAGACCCAGTACTTC.

There are many counts of this clonotype. V and J are TRBV28 and TRBJ2-5; D remains unclear. This CDR3 comprises 13 residues. Germline V gene sequence: CDR1 MDHEN, CDR2 SYDVKM. V was pared by 3 bases and J by 7 bases, with 12 bases between. The CDR3 nucleotides are TGTGCCAGCAGTTTCCCTGAGGAAGCGACCCAGTACTTC. Protein: CASSFPEEATQYF.

The V gene is TRBV6-2 or TRBV6-3, the J gene TRBJ1-5; maybe TRBD1 (5 bases). Trimming pared 6 bases from V and 1 base from J, leaving 28 bases between. This CDR3 has 20 residues. The V gene's germline CDR1 is MNHEY and CDR2 SVGEGT. The CDR3 loop reads CASRQSGTATRRGSNQPQHF. In DNA, the CDR3 is TGTGCCAGCAGGCAATCCGGGACGGCTACACGGAGGGGCAGCAATCAGCCCCAGCATTTT.

This clonotype was found many times. The chain combines TRBV7-2 with TRBJ1-1; D unclear. Trimming took 1 base from V and 0 from J, leaving 9 bases between them. CDR1 and CDR2 from the germline V gene are SGHTA and FQGNSA. There are 15 residues in the CDR3. CDR3 in DNA: TGTGCCAGCAGCTTAGGGGCTTCCATGAACACTGAAGCTTTCTTT. Amino acids: CASSLGASMNTEAFF.